This is a list of T cell receptor beta chains from one sample in a study of stem cell transplantation in POMP-related autoinflammatory disease. Sequenced by immunoSEQ multiplex PCR; TCRdb stores in-frame clones only, minus some. The profile shows about 1,400 clones, about 81% of them singletons. The specimen sequenced was Tregs from PBMCs. The receptors here all came from a human donor in good health. CDR3s leave out the opening cysteine and the closing phenylalanine or tryptophan.

j_gene	v_gene	CDR3aa
TRBJ1-2	TRBV19	ASSIRFGRGNYGYT
TRBJ1-2	TRBV7-9	ASSWDFFYGYT
TRBJ2-7	TRBV25-1	ASTGTGTTYEQY
TRBJ2-1	TRBV5-1	ASRILGEGNEQF
TRBJ1-2	TRBV5-6	ASTNGNYGYT
TRBJ2-1	TRBV27	ASSWEGRSYNEQF
TRBJ1-5	TRBV19	ASSKDTGFSNQPQH
TRBJ2-7	TRBV30	ASDWVNSYEQY
TRBJ1-1	TRBV28	ASSSPGQGVDTEAF
TRBJ2-3	TRBV7-8	ASSLASGRTDTQY